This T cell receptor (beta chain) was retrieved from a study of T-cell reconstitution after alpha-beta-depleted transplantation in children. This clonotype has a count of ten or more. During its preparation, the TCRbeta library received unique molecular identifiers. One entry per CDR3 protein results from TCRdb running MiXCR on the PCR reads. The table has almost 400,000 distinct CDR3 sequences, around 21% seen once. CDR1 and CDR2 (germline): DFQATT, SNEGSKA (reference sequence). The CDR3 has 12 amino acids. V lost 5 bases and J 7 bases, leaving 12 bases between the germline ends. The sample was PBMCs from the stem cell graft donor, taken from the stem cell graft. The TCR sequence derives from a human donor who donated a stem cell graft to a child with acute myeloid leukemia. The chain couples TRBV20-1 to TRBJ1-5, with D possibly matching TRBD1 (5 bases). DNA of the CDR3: TGCAGTGCTGGGGCAATAGGGCAGCCCCAGCATTTT. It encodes CSAGAIGQPQHF.